A single sample is the source of the 20 T cell receptor beta chains below, sequenced in a study of T cell changes during pregnancy in multiple sclerosis. TCRdb keeps only in-frame clones here, not all; method: immunoSEQ multiplex PCR. The sample shows about 60,000 clones, 90% of them seen only once. The sequences come from peripheral blood, collected in the second trimester of pregnancy. The receptors come from a female donor in good health, enrolled as a control in a pregnancy study.

In this sample, this clone turned up once. The chain has TRBV19 and TRBJ2-3; the D is unclear. The CDR3 spans 12 residues. Trimming took off 4 bases at V and 3 bases at J, with 5 bases between the two ends. Germline V lookup: CDR1 LNHDA, CDR2 SQIVND (reference sequence). CDR3 DNA sequence: TGTGCCAGTAGTACCTTTACAGATACGCAGTATTTT. It yields the protein CASSTFTDTQYF.

V is TRBV6-6 and J is TRBJ1-5; D might be TRBD1 (5 bases). Germline CDR1 MNHNY, CDR2 SVGAGI (reference sequence). This CDR3 spans 12 amino acids. V gave up 6 bases and J gave up 5 bases, with 8 bases separating them. CDR3: CASRQTDQPQHF. The CDR3 DNA reads as TGTGCCAGCAGGCAGACAGATCAGCCCCAGCATTTT.

The V gene is TRBV5-4, the J gene TRBJ1-2; 7 nucleotides align to TRBD1. Germline values: CDR1 SGHNT, CDR2 YYREEE (reference sequence). CDR3 size: 17 residues. V trimming: 0 bases; J trimming: 3 bases; junction bases outside the gene matches: 11. CDR3 in DNA: TGTGCCAGCAGCTTGGAGCGCGGGACAGCGAATTACTATGGCTACACCTTC. It is translated as CASSLERGTANYYGYTF.

The gene calls are TRBV5-4 and TRBJ2-3; 7 bases are a match to TRBD1. Unmatched junction bases numbered 13, after V lost 5 bases and J lost 4 bases. Germline V lookup: CDR1 SGHNT, CDR2 YYREEE (reference sequence). The CDR3 sequence is 16 residues long. The CDR3 here is CASSLTTGSGSDTQYF. The CDR3 coding sequence is TGTGCCAGCAGTTTAACGACAGGGTCGGGCTCAGATACGCAGTATTTT.

This chain uses TRBV28 with TRBJ2-1, with D perhaps matching TRBD2 (5 bases). Trimming cost V 4 bases and J 0 bases, with 13 bases left between them. Germline CDR1 and CDR2: MDHEN and SYDVKM. CDR3 length: 16 amino acids. CDR3 in DNA: TGTGCCAGCAGTTCCCTTGAGGGTCTCTCCTACAATGAGCAGTTCTTC. It codes for CASSSLEGLSYNEQFF. The full variable domain, completed using reference TRBV28 and TRBJ2-1, is DVKVTQSSRYLVKRTGEKVFLECVQDMDHENMFWYRQDPGLGLRLIYFSYDVKMKEKGDIPEGYSVSREKKERFSLILESASTNQTSMYLCASSSLEGLSYNEQFFGPGTRLTVL.

The CDR3 is CASSLFGVAGVSGELFF. For the CDR3, the DNA is TGTGCCAGCAGTTTATTCGGGGTAGCGGGAGTATCTGGGGAGCTGTTTTTT. V usage is TRBV27 and J usage is TRBJ2-2, with 9 bases that match TRBD2. The CDR3 has 17 amino acids. The trim removed 1 base at V and 8 bases at J, leaving 11 bases unmatched. Germline V gene sequence: CDR1 MNHEY, CDR2 SMNVEV (reference sequence).

V usage is TRBV27 and J usage is TRBJ1-1, with D hard to call. Germline values: CDR1 MNHEY, CDR2 SMNVEV (reference sequence). CDR3 size: 16 residues. V lost 2 bases, J lost 2 bases, and 15 bases lay in between. CDR3 sequence (DNA): TGTGCCAGCAGTTTAAATCCGGGGAGGATTAACACTGAAGCTTTCTTT. This sequence encodes CASSLNPGRINTEAFF.

The J gene is TRBJ1-4, the V gene TRBV11-2; D is ambiguous. CDR1 and CDR2 from the germline V gene are SGHAT and FQNNGV. Trimming shortened V by 5 bases and J by 5 bases, and 15 bases separated the two germline ends. The CDR3 loop spans 15 amino acids. The chain's CDR3 is CASSLRTLGNEKLFF. In DNA, the CDR3 is TGTGCCAGCAGCCTGAGGACTTTGGGCAATGAAAAACTGTTTTTT.

The DNA of the CDR3 is TGTGCCAGCAGTTTCCCCGGACTAGCCGCCGGGGAGCTGTTTTTT. This translates into CASSFPGLAAGELFF. V gene TRBV28 combines with J gene TRBJ2-2, with 8 positions matching TRBD2. Trimming at V came to 3 bases and at J to 6 bases, leaving 6 bases not matched to a gene. This CDR3 contains 15 residues. Germline V lookup: CDR1 MDHEN, CDR2 SYDVKM. The full variable domain, completed using reference TRBV28 and TRBJ2-2, is DVKVTQSSRYLVKRTGEKVFLECVQDMDHENMFWYRQDPGLGLRLIYFSYDVKMKEKGDIPEGYSVSREKKERFSLILESASTNQTSMYLCASSFPGLAAGELFFGEGSRLTVL.

This chain connects TRBV2 to TRBJ1-4, with 7 bases lining up with TRBD1. There are 14 residues in the CDR3. CDR1 is SNHLY, CDR2 FYNNEI, per germline. V gave up 3 bases and J gave up 8 bases; unmatched junction bases: 6. Here the CDR3 reads CASSDHRGLEKLFF. CDR3 DNA: TGTGCCAGCAGTGATCACAGGGGATTAGAAAAACTGTTTTTT.

This clone showed up just a few times. The CDR3 region is CASSLGGDTEAFF. The DNA of the CDR3 is TGTGCCAGCAGCTTGGGGGGAGACACTGAAGCTTTCTTT. V is TRBV5-4 and J is TRBJ1-1; unclear D gene. This CDR3 is 13 amino acids long. With 0 bases removed from V and 3 bases from J, the gap between germline ends came to 6 bases. CDR1 is SGHNT, CDR2 YYREEE, per germline (reference sequence).

J is TRBJ2-2 and V is TRBV30; D gene uncertain. The CDR3 loop spans 15 amino acids. Between the trimmed V and J ends, which lost 2 bases and 4 bases, there was a span of 14 bases. Per germline, CDR1 GTSNPN and CDR2 SVGIG (reference sequence). CDR3 coding DNA: TGTGCCTGGAGTTCAGCCTCTAGTGCCACCGGGGAGCTGTTTTTT. Protein product: CAWSSASSATGELFF.

The chain combines TRBV4-2 with TRBJ1-1, with D possibly TRBD1 on 6 matching bases. The CDR3 length is 14 residues. Germline-derived CDR1 and CDR2 are LGHNA and YNFKEQ. Trimming cost V 1 base and J 6 bases, with 12 bases left between them. The CDR3 loop reads CASSQVTAGAEAFF. DNA of the CDR3: TGTGCCAGCAGCCAAGTTACTGCAGGGGCTGAAGCTTTCTTT.

V is TRBV4-1 and J is TRBJ2-7; TRBD1 agrees at 7 bases. Germline values: CDR1 MGHRA, CDR2 YSYEKL. There are 17 residues in the CDR3. V lost 0 bases, J lost 0 bases, and 8 bases stayed unmatched. The CDR3 DNA reads as TGCGCCAGCAGCCAAGATAGGGGGACAGTTCACTCCTACGAGCAGTACTTC. Its translation is CASSQDRGTVHSYEQYF.

The chain recombines TRBV6-1 with TRBJ2-7; TRBD2 matches 8 bases. The germline CDR1 and CDR2 sequences are MNHNS and SASEGT. The V segment lost 7 bases and the J segment 2 bases; nucleotides outside the gene matches: 10. This CDR3 has 15 residues. The CDR3 region has the DNA TGTGCCAGCACCTCCGGGAGGGGATACCCCTACGAGCAGTACTTC. This encodes CASTSGRGYPYEQYF.

J is TRBJ2-4 and V is TRBV11-2, with D possibly matching TRBD2 (5 bases). The germline V and J ends were trimmed by 1 base and 12 bases, with 10 bases remaining between them. Germline loops: CDR1 SGHAT, CDR2 FQNNGV. The CDR3 covers 12 residues. The CDR3 nucleotides read TGTGCCAGCAGCTTAGTTCTCGCGGGTCAGTACTTC. This encodes CASSLVLAGQYF.

This clone appeared once. One end of the junction does not line up with germline, which may come from a read error. This sequence joins TRBV2 and TRBJ2-1; 14 bases are a match to TRBD2. The CDR3 runs to 16 residues. Germline loops: CDR1 SNHLY, CDR2 FYNNEI. Written as DNA, the CDR3 is TGTGCCAGCAGTGAAAGGGGACTAGCGGGAGACAACGAGCAGTTCTTC. It encodes CASSERGLAGDNEQFF.

This clone was seen a few times. The rearrangement uses TRBV6-4 and TRBJ2-5, with 10 bases lining up with TRBD1. The CDR3 runs to 14 residues. With V trimmed by 6 bases and J by 6 bases, 7 bases remained unmatched. CDR1 is MRHNA and CDR2 is SNTAGT in the germline V gene. DNA for the CDR3: TGTGCCAGCAGCGAGGGACAGGGGACGAAGACCCAGTACTTC. Encoded protein: CASSEGQGTKTQYF.

This chain uses TRBV5-1 with TRBJ2-7, with a weak D call TRBD1 (6 bases). The CDR3 covers 15 residues. CDR1 and CDR2 from the germline V gene are SGHRS and YFSETQ. Trimming removed 6 bases from V and 6 bases from J, with 22 bases in between. CDR3 amino acids: CASTPTDSLDSEQYF. The CDR3 DNA reads as TGCGCCAGCACCCCAACGGACAGCCTCGATAGCGAGCAGTACTTC.

The chain carries TRBV5-6 and TRBJ2-3, with 8 bases fitting TRBD1. This CDR3 contains 17 residues. The germline CDR1 and CDR2 sequences are SGHDT and YYEEEE. With 4 bases clipped from V and 7 bases from J, the junction kept 17 bases outside the gene matches. The CDR3 region has the DNA TGTGCCAGCAGCGCTCTTACCGACAGGGGCATCAAGTATACGCAGTATTTT. It translates to CASSALTDRGIKYTQYF. The variable domain in full, with the rest retrieved from reference TRBV5-6 and TRBJ2-3, is DAGVTQSPTHLIKTRGQQVTLRCSPKSGHDTVSWYQQALGQGPQFIFQYYEEEERQRGNFPDRFSGHQFPNYSSELNVNALLLGDSALYLCASSALTDRGIKYTQYFGPGTRLTVL.